This TCR beta chain was profiled in a study of early T cells in non-severe SARS-CoV-2 infection. MiXCR, applied by TCRdb to the 5' RACE reads, yields one record per CDR3 protein. The sample records about 87,000 distinct CDR3 sequences, 12% to 15% being singletons. This CDR3 is built from 16 residues. V lost 6 bases, J lost 7 bases, and 10 bases stayed unmatched. In germline, CDR1 is MNHNY, CDR2 SVGAGI (reference sequence). The origin of this receptor is an adult who was a healthcare worker with PCR-confirmed SARS-CoV-2 infection or an uninfected control (not recorded which). V gene TRBV6-6 combines with J gene TRBJ2-4; 12 bases align to TRBD2. Sequencing was carried out using whole blood. As DNA, the CDR3 is TGTGCCAGCAGCCCTAGCGGGGGGGATTTCGGGAACATTCAGTACTTC. Amino acid sequence: CASSPSGGDFGNIQYF.